Below are 30 T cell receptor beta chains sequenced from a single sample in a study of cytomegalovirus exposure and HLA in healthy donors. The PCR employed 60 Vbeta primers together with 13 Jbeta primers. Data came from immunoSEQ multiplex PCR; TCRdb stores just in-frame clones and leaves some out. The sample carries about 130,000 clones, roughly 85% recorded once. The sample comprised PBMCs. The receptor source for this set is a woman aged 25-40 years in good health and CMV-seropositive.

The rearrangement joins TRBV2 to TRBJ2-3; the D gene is possibly TRBD2 (5 bases). The germline V gene has CDR1 SNHLY and CDR2 FYNNEI. Trimming pared 2 bases from V and 4 bases from J, leaving 13 bases between. This CDR3 is built from 15 residues. The CDR3 reads CASSETGFGPDTQYF. In nucleotides, the CDR3 is TGTGCCAGCAGTGAAACGGGGTTTGGGCCAGATACGCAGTATTTT.

This sequence joins TRBV7-2 and TRBJ2-3; D not certain. CDR1 is SGHTA and CDR2 is FQGNSA in the germline V gene. V was shortened by 5 bases and J by 2 bases, with 5 bases between the two germline ends. CDR3 length: 12 residues. The CDR3 sequence is CASSQSTDTQYF. The DNA for the CDR3 is TGTGCCAGCAGCCAGTCCACAGATACGCAGTATTTT.

The chain links TRBV10-3 to TRBJ2-3, with D uncertain. The CDR3 runs 14 residues. Germline CDR1 reads ENHRY; CDR2 reads SYGVKD. Trimming left V 4 bases short and J 5 bases short, with 13 bases between. The chain's CDR3 is CAISGGTAGDTQYF. Written as DNA, the CDR3 is TGTGCCATCAGTGGTGGTACAGCAGGAGATACGCAGTATTTT.

This chain links TRBV19 with TRBJ1-4; D remains unclear. Trimming took off 3 bases at V and 0 bases at J, with 11 bases between the two ends. The CDR3 contains 16 residues. Germline V gene data show CDR1 as LNHDA and CDR2 as SQIVND (reference sequence). CDR3 residues: CASSIRAGSTNEKLFF. DNA of the CDR3: TGTGCCAGTAGTATTAGGGCGGGATCAACTAATGAAAAACTGTTTTTT.

V usage is TRBV28 and J usage is TRBJ1-4; TRBD1 matches 10 bases. CDR3 size: 13 residues. J gave up 10 bases and V 2 bases, and 1 base lay outside the gene matches. The germline V gene has CDR1 MDHEN and CDR2 SYDVKM. The CDR3 sequence: CASSLRDRGKLFF. The DNA for the CDR3 is TGTGCCAGCAGTTTACGGGACAGGGGAAAACTGTTTTTT.

This chain links TRBV30 with TRBJ2-3, with a possible D match to TRBD1 (7 bases). The CDR3 is 17 amino acids. The germline V gene has CDR1 GTSNPN and CDR2 SVGIG (reference sequence). Trimming shortened V by 1 base and J by 5 bases, and 22 bases separated the two germline ends. The CDR3 DNA is TGTGCCTGGAGTGAGTGGGGGGACAGTCAAAGGGGAGATACGCAGTATTTT. Translated, it gives CAWSEWGDSQRGDTQYF.

This chain uses TRBV27 with TRBJ2-2; 9 bases are a match to TRBD1. This CDR3 is built from 15 residues. Germline assignment: CDR1 MNHEY and CDR2 SMNVEV (reference sequence). V shed 3 bases, J shed 7 bases, and the junction held 6 bases outside the gene matches. The CDR3 is CASSFDRGMSGELFF. The CDR3 DNA sequence: TGTGCCAGCAGTTTTGACAGGGGGATGAGCGGGGAGCTGTTTTTT.

V is TRBV5-4 and J is TRBJ1-1; D not certain. The CDR3 is made up of 13 amino acids. Germline V lookup: CDR1 SGHNT, CDR2 YYREEE (reference sequence). Trimming shortened V by 0 bases and J by 1 base, and 4 bases separated the two germline ends. This CDR3 reads CASSLERNTEAFF. In DNA, the CDR3 is TGTGCCAGCAGCTTGGAGAGGAACACTGAAGCTTTCTTT.

The chain combines TRBV7-3 with TRBJ1-1; D call uncertain. Between the trimmed V and J ends, which lost 2 bases and 7 bases, there was a span of 11 bases. Germline-derived CDR1 and CDR2 are SGHTA and FQGTGA. The CDR3 spans 13 residues. The CDR3 DNA reads TGTGCCAGCAGCTTAGCGGGTTACAGTGAAGCTTTCTTT. It translates to CASSLAGYSEAFF.

This clone was counted a single time. The genes are TRBV9 and TRBJ2-1; TRBD2 matches at 7 bases. This CDR3 is built from 14 residues. Germline V gives CDR1 SGDLS, CDR2 YYNGEE. Losses at the gene ends were 0 bases for V and 10 bases for J; bases not matched to a gene: 7. The CDR3 bases are TGTGCCAGCAGCGTAGGTTGGGGGGGGGAGGAGCAGTTCTTC. Translated, it gives CASSVGWGGEEQFF.

V and J are TRBV6-1 and TRBJ1-1, with D unclear. V was shortened by 3 bases and J by 1 base, with 12 bases between the two germline ends. CDR1 is MNHNS and CDR2 is SASEGT in the germline V gene. The CDR3 contains 15 residues. CDR3 coding DNA: TGTGCCAGCAGTGAGCCCCCCTACGGGAACACTGAAGCTTTCTTT. This gives the protein CASSEPPYGNTEAFF.

The chain joins TRBV19 to TRBJ2-7; D might be TRBD1 (5 bases). This CDR3 spans 15 amino acids. Trimming removed 1 base at V and 2 bases at J, with 12 bases between. Germline CDR1 reads LNHDA; CDR2 reads SQIVND (reference sequence). CDR3 region: CASSIVFGQAYEQYF. Written as DNA, the CDR3 is TGTGCCAGTAGTATAGTCTTCGGACAAGCCTACGAGCAGTACTTC.

The chain has TRBV7-9 and TRBJ1-1, with TRBD1 matching 9 bases. V lost 3 bases and J lost 4; bases outside the gene matches: 0. CDR3 length: 13 residues. Per germline, CDR1 SEHNR and CDR2 FQNEAQ (reference sequence). The CDR3 protein is CASSLTGGTEAFF. In DNA form, the CDR3 reads TGTGCCAGCAGCTTGACAGGGGGCACTGAAGCTTTCTTT. Full variable domain (remainder filled in from reference TRBV7-9 and TRBJ1-1): DTGVSQNPRHKITKRGQNVTFRCDPISEHNRLYWYRQTLGQGPEFLTYFQNEAQLEKSRLLSDRFSAERPKGSFSTLEIQRTEQGDSAMYLCASSLTGGTEAFFGQGTRLTVV.

V is TRBV19 and J is TRBJ1-1, with 7 bases aligning to TRBD1. From germline, CDR1 is LNHDA and CDR2 SQIVND (reference sequence). The CDR3 runs to 15 residues. The V gene end was trimmed by 4 bases and the J gene end by 0 bases; junction bases not matched to a gene: 5. CDR3 nucleotides: TGTGCCAGTAGTACCGAGGGGACAGTGAACACTGAAGCTTTCTTT. It encodes CASSTEGTVNTEAFF.

V usage is TRBV5-1 and J usage is TRBJ1-2; 9 nucleotides align to TRBD1. Germline loops: CDR1 SGHRS, CDR2 YFSETQ. The CDR3 has 13 residues. The V gene end was trimmed by 3 bases and the J gene end by 12 bases; junction bases not matched to a gene: 9. The CDR3 DNA sequence: TGCGCCAGCAGCTGGCCGGGACAGGGTTCGGACACCTTC. Translating it yields CASSWPGQGSDTF.

CDR3 in DNA: TGCGCCAGCAGCTTTTGGTCTAGCGGGGTTTTCTCCTACGAGCAGTACTTC. It codes for CASSFWSSGVFSYEQYF. The gene calls are TRBV5-1 and TRBJ2-7; 9 nucleotides agree with TRBD2. V shed 2 bases, J shed 0 bases, and the junction held 9 bases outside the gene matches. Germline assignment: CDR1 SGHRS and CDR2 YFSETQ. This CDR3 has 17 residues. The entire variable domain, with the rest obtained from reference TRBV5-1 and TRBJ2-7, is as follows: KAGVTQTPRYLIKTRGQQVTLSCSPISGHRSVSWYQQTPGQGLQFLFEYFSETQRNKGNFPGRFSGRQFSNSRSEMNVSTLELGDSALYLCASSFWSSGVFSYEQYFGPGTRLTVT.

The CDR3 coding sequence is TGTGCCAGCAGCGTAGCAGGGGTTCCCGGGGAGCTGTTTTTT. Translation gives CASSVAGVPGELFF. The J gene is TRBJ2-2, the V gene TRBV9, with TRBD1 as a possible D gene (6 bases). Germline V gene lookup returns CDR1 SGDLS and CDR2 YYNGEE. The CDR3 is made up of 14 amino acids. V lost 0 bases and J 6 bases, leaving 9 bases between the germline ends.

V is TRBV7-3 and J is TRBJ2-3; 7 positions agree with TRBD1. The CDR3 spans 14 residues. CDR1 and CDR2 (germline): SGHTA, FQGTGA. J was trimmed by 2 bases and V by 5 bases; bases with no gene match: 4. In DNA form, the CDR3 reads TGTGCCAGCAGCAAGGACAGGAACACAGATACGCAGTATTTT. Translation gives CASSKDRNTDTQYF.

A single count supports this clone. The rearrangement joins TRBV6-5 to TRBJ1-5; TRBD1 matches 9 bases. CDR1 and CDR2 (germline): MNHEY, SVGAGI. Trimming at V came to 7 bases and at J to 6 bases, leaving 10 bases not matched to a gene. The CDR3 covers 15 residues. The CDR3 bases are TGTGCCAGCAAACCTACTACAGGGGGCGGTCAGCCCCAGCATTTT. It specifies CASKPTTGGGQPQHF.

The chain has TRBV7-3 and TRBJ2-3; no firm D call. Germline values: CDR1 SGHTA, CDR2 FQGTGA. The CDR3 is 14 residues long. V gave up 2 bases and J gave up 5 bases, with 11 bases separating them. The CDR3 nucleotides are TGTGCCAGCAGCTTAGTCCCTAGTATAGATACGCAGTATTTT. It specifies CASSLVPSIDTQYF.

This clone came up a few times. The chain carries TRBV5-6 and TRBJ1-1, with TRBD1 matching over 8 bases. CDR1 is SGHDT and CDR2 is YYEEEE in the germline V gene. V lost 2 bases and J lost 8; bases outside the gene matches: 8. The CDR3 loop spans 14 amino acids. Written as DNA, the CDR3 is TGTGCCAGCAGCTTAACGGTGGGGGACAGGGAAGCTTTCTTT. Encoded protein: CASSLTVGDREAFF.

The genes are TRBV9 and TRBJ2-3; D is perhaps TRBD1 (6 bases). CDR1 is SGDLS, CDR2 YYNGEE, per germline. Trimming cost V 4 bases and J 4 bases, with 10 bases left between them. This CDR3 contains 13 residues. The DNA for the CDR3 is TGTGCCAGCAGCTTCCCAGGGGCAGATACGCAGTATTTT. Its translation: CASSFPGADTQYF.

The V gene is TRBV19, the J gene TRBJ1-4; 7 bases line up with TRBD1. J gave up 5 bases and V 8 bases, and 5 bases lay outside the gene matches. This CDR3 has 13 amino acids. Germline CDR1 reads LNHDA; CDR2 reads SQIVND (reference sequence). The CDR3 DNA sequence: TGTGCCAGTTCAGACAGGGCGAATGAAAAACTGTTTTTT. Amino acids: CASSDRANEKLFF.

This chain joins TRBV9 and TRBJ2-1; D gene ambiguous. CDR1 is SGDLS, CDR2 YYNGEE, per germline. V lost 2 bases to trimming and J lost 6 bases, with 12 bases between them. The CDR3 sequence is 14 residues long. This chain's CDR3 is CASSVGAHPNEQFF. In DNA, the CDR3 is TGTGCCAGCAGCGTCGGAGCCCACCCCAATGAGCAGTTCTTC.

This clone has only one observation. The V gene is TRBV7-8, the J gene TRBJ1-2; no clear D gene. V shed 0 bases and J shed 5 bases, with 10 bases lying between them. Germline V gene lookup returns CDR1 SGHVS and CDR2 FQNEAQ. The CDR3 loop spans 14 amino acids. The CDR3 DNA follows: TGTGCCAGCAGCTTAGCTCCCTCCTTATATGGCTACACCTTC. It codes for CASSLAPSLYGYTF.

The rearrangement uses TRBV7-9 and TRBJ2-2; 9 nucleotides align to TRBD1. This CDR3 is built from 16 residues. Germline V gene data show CDR1 as SEHNR and CDR2 as FQNEAQ (reference sequence). V gave up 1 base and J gave up 6 bases; unmatched junction bases: 6. This CDR3 is CASSLVGQGRAGELFF. The CDR3 DNA sequence: TGTGCCAGCAGCTTAGTCGGACAGGGGAGAGCCGGGGAGCTGTTTTTT.

With regard to this clone: Within the sample, other DNA sequences also encode this same CDR3. The genes are TRBV28 and TRBJ1-2; D gene uncertain. Per the germline V gene, CDR1 is MDHEN and CDR2 is SYDVKM. The CDR3 loop spans 12 amino acids. Trimming removed 2 bases at V and 6 bases at J, with 7 bases between. CDR3 nucleotide sequence: TGTGCCAGCAGTTTAATAGGAGATGGCTACACCTTC. As protein: CASSLIGDGYTF.

Worth noting for this clone: One junction end disagrees with the germline gene, perhaps due to a read error. The chain has TRBV7-9 and TRBJ1-1; TRBD1 matches 8 bases. The germline gives CDR1 SEHNR, CDR2 FQNEAQ (reference sequence). The CDR3 contains 17 residues. The chain's CDR3 is CSSSHTGGRRLGTEAFF. The CDR3 region has the DNA TGTTCCAGCAGCCACACAGGGGGGCGTCGGCTAGGGACTGAAGCTTTCTTT.

V usage is TRBV5-8 and J usage is TRBJ2-1; 10 bases match TRBD1. This CDR3 is 14 amino acids long. The germline V gene encodes CDR1 SGHTS and CDR2 YDEGEE. Trimming cost V 8 bases and J 6 bases; bases outside gene matches: 8. The CDR3 region is CASIWTGGGNEQFF. Written as DNA, the CDR3 is TGTGCCAGTATTTGGACAGGGGGTGGCAATGAGCAGTTCTTC.

CDR3 loop: CASSPGGGLQPQHF. CDR3 coding DNA: TGTGCCAGCAGCCCCGGGGGGGGCCTTCAGCCCCAGCATTTT. The chain joins TRBV6-1 to TRBJ1-5, with D tentatively TRBD1 (6 bases). Between the trimmed V and J ends, which lost 6 bases and 6 bases, there was a span of 15 bases. The germline CDR1 and CDR2 sequences are MNHNS and SASEGT. There are 14 residues in the CDR3.